In this sample, the clone carrying this T cell receptor beta chain turned up a few times. Its cognate antigen is unknown. TCRdb analysed the reads with MiXCR anew, one entry per CDR3 protein. The sample consists of about 450,000 distinct CDR3 sequences, roughly 30% of them appearing once. These data are taken from a study of T cell repertoires in cytomegalovirus infection. About the research overall: Public TCR beta signatures indicated both CMV infection and matching HLA type.

Findings and limits, study-wide: Cumulative frequency (of public TCR beta family members) identified carriers of CMV plus the relevant HLA. HLA-C-restricted TCR beta clonotypes specific for CMV led the ex vivo response.

This clonotype was obtained from a human donor in good health (CMV status not recorded). Some clones in this sample may be carry-over from other donors' samples. What was sequenced was PBMCs.

CDR3 loop: CASSSWGGGGNTGELFF. As DNA, the CDR3 is TGTGCCAGCAGTTCGTGGGGCGGGGGGGGGAACACCGGGGAGCTGTTTTTT. The rearrangement links TRBV27 to TRBJ2-2; TRBD2 matches 9 bases. This CDR3 is 17 amino acids long. Germline V gene data show CDR1 as MNHEY and CDR2 as SMNVEV (reference sequence). V was pared by 4 bases and J by 1 base, with 7 bases of the junction left unmatched.